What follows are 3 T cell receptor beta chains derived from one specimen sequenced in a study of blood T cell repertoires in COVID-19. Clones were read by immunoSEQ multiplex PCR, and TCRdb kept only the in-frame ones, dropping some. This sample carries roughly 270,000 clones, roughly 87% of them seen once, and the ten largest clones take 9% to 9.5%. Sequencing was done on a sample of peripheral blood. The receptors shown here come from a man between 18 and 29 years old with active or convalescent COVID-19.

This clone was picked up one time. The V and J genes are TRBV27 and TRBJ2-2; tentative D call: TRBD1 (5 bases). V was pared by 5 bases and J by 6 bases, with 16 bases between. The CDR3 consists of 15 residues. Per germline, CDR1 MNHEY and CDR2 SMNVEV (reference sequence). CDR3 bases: TGTGCCAGCAGTCAAAAAAGGGGATCGTCCGGGGAGCTGTTTTTT. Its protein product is CASSQKRGSSGELFF.

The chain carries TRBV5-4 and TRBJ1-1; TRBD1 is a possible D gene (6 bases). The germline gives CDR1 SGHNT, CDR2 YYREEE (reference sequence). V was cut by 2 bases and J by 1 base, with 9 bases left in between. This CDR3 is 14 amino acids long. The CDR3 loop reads CASSLQGTNTEAFF. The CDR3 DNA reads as TGTGCCAGCAGCTTACAGGGCACGAACACTGAAGCTTTCTTT.

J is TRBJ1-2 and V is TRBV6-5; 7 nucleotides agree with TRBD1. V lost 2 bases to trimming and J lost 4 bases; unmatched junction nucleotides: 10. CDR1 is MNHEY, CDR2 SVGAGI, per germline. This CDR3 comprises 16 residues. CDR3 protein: CASSYPRTDRVYGYTF. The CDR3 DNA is TGTGCCAGCAGTTACCCTAGAACCGACAGGGTCTATGGCTACACCTTC.